A selection of T cell receptor beta chains follows, all from one sample in a study of T cells in Graves' hyperthyroidism and ophthalmopathy. TCRdb redid the calling of the multiplex PCR reads with MiXCR, one entry per CDR3 protein. This sample has hundreds of thousands of distinct CDR3 sequences, with 13% found just once. The sequencing input was blood. The receptor source for this set is a woman aged 18-29 years with Graves' hyperthyroidism. The CDR3 runs from the conserved cysteine through the conserved F or W. The D gene is left open where the match is weak. Size is stated for part of the rows, as once, few or many counts, or as a class when the clone is expanded.

abundance: many
d_gene: TRBD2
j_gene: TRBJ2-3
v_gene: TRBV5-1
CDR3nt: TGCGCCAGCAGCTTGGACCCTAGCGGGGGGGCCGATGATACGCAGTATTTT
CDR3aa: CASSLDPSGGADDTQYF

abundance: many
d_gene: NA
j_gene: TRBJ1-2
v_gene: TRBV15
CDR3nt: TGTGCCACCAGCAGAGATCGAGGTGGCTATGGCTACACCTTC
CDR3aa: CATSRDRGGYGYTF

abundance: NA
d_gene: TRBD1
j_gene: TRBJ1-5
v_gene: TRBV6-1
CDR3nt: TGTGCCAGCAGTCGTTCCGGGACAGGGCCCGGGGTTCAGCCCCAGCATTTT
CDR3aa: CASSRSGTGPGVQPQHF

abundance: many
d_gene: TRBD2
j_gene: TRBJ2-1
v_gene: TRBV30
CDR3nt: TGTGCCTGGAGTGTACAAGCGGTCGCGGGAGATATGTTCTTC
CDR3aa: CAWSVQAVAGDMFF

abundance: many
d_gene: TRBD2
j_gene: TRBJ2-3
v_gene: TRBV18
CDR3nt: TGTGCCAGCTCACCACGAGCGGGAGTCCTGACAGATACGCAGTATTTT
CDR3aa: CASSPRAGVLTDTQYF

abundance: NA
d_gene: TRBD1
j_gene: TRBJ2-7
v_gene: TRBV4-3
CDR3nt: TGCGCCAGCAGCCAAGAAACAGGGGGCGACTACGAGCAGTACTTC
CDR3aa: CASSQETGGDYEQYF

abundance: many
d_gene: NA
j_gene: TRBJ1-1
v_gene: TRBV2
CDR3nt: TGTGCCAGCAGTGCGGACGGATACACTGAAGCTTTCTTT
CDR3aa: CASSADGYTEAFF

abundance: many
d_gene: NA
j_gene: TRBJ1-4
v_gene: TRBV18
CDR3nt: TGTGCCAGCTCCGGACCCTTCGGGGAGGAAAAACTGTTTTTT
CDR3aa: CASSGPFGEEKLFF

abundance: many
d_gene: NA
j_gene: TRBJ2-7
v_gene: TRBV28
CDR3nt: TGTGCCAGCAGTAGCCCTAATTACGAGCAGTACTTC
CDR3aa: CASSSPNYEQYF

abundance: NA
d_gene: TRBD2
j_gene: TRBJ2-1
v_gene: TRBV4-2
CDR3nt: TGTGCCAGCAGCCAAGGAGGCGGGAGGGGTCTATACAATGAGCAGTTCTTC
CDR3aa: CASSQGGGRGLYNEQFF

abundance: many
d_gene: NA
j_gene: TRBJ2-3
v_gene: TRBV12-3/TRBV12-4
CDR3nt: TGTGCCAGCAGTTCCCAGATCCCCTCCACGGCAGATACGCAGTATTTT
CDR3aa: CASSSQIPSTADTQYF

abundance: few
d_gene: TRBD1
j_gene: TRBJ1-1
v_gene: TRBV9
CDR3nt: TGTGCCAGCAGCGGGACAGGAGGTCTTTCGGCCCCGAACACTGAAGCTTTCTTT
CDR3aa: CASSGTGGLSAPNTEAFF

abundance: NA
d_gene: NA
j_gene: TRBJ1-6
v_gene: TRBV18
CDR3nt: TGTGCCAGCTCACAGTTACAGTTCAGCTCAAGATCACCCCTCCACTTT
CDR3aa: CASSQLQFSSRSPLHF

abundance: many
d_gene: NA
j_gene: TRBJ1-6
v_gene: TRBV7-9
CDR3nt: TGTGCCAGCAGCTCCTCGGGTTCACCCCTCCACTTT
CDR3aa: CASSSSGSPLHF

abundance: many
d_gene: NA
j_gene: TRBJ1-4
v_gene: TRBV7-2
CDR3nt: TGTGCCAGCGGGAAGGACCCGGGGAATGAAAAACTGTTTTTT
CDR3aa: CASGKDPGNEKLFF

abundance: many
d_gene: TRBD2
j_gene: TRBJ2-7
v_gene: TRBV20-1
CDR3nt: TGCAGTGCTACCCCATCTAGCGGCGAGCAGTACTTC
CDR3aa: CSATPSSGEQYF

abundance: many
d_gene: NA
j_gene: TRBJ2-1
v_gene: TRBV5-4
CDR3nt: TGTGCCAGCAGCTTGGAGCCACGCAATGAGCAGTTCTTC
CDR3aa: CASSLEPRNEQFF

abundance: many
d_gene: NA
j_gene: TRBJ2-5
v_gene: TRBV7-8
CDR3nt: TGTGCCAGCAGCTTAGGGGTGACTAGAGAGACCCAGTACTTC
CDR3aa: CASSLGVTRETQYF

abundance: NA
d_gene: TRBD1
j_gene: TRBJ1-1
v_gene: TRBV12-3/TRBV12-4
CDR3nt: TGTGCCAGCAGCGCCGGGACAGGGTCTACTGAAGCTTTCTTT
CDR3aa: CASSAGTGSTEAFF

abundance: many
d_gene: NA
j_gene: TRBJ1-1
v_gene: TRBV27
CDR3nt: TGTGCCAGCAGTTTACAGGGAACGTTGAACACTGAAGCTTTCTTT
CDR3aa: CASSLQGTLNTEAFF

abundance: many
d_gene: TRBD1
j_gene: TRBJ2-5
v_gene: TRBV12-3/TRBV12-4
CDR3nt: TGTGCCAGCAGTTTGGGACAGCAAGAGACCCAGTACTTC
CDR3aa: CASSLGQQETQYF

abundance: few
d_gene: NA
j_gene: TRBJ1-5
v_gene: TRBV10-3
CDR3nt: TGTGCCACCAAAGGAGGTTCAGTTGGGGATTCTATCCGGCCCCAGCATTTT
CDR3aa: CATKGGSVGDSIRPQHF

abundance: many
d_gene: NA
j_gene: TRBJ1-1
v_gene: TRBV24-1
CDR3nt: TGTGCCACCAGTGATCCTAATCCAGGGAACACTGAAGCTTTCTTT
CDR3aa: CATSDPNPGNTEAFF

abundance: many
d_gene: NA
j_gene: TRBJ2-1
v_gene: TRBV29-1
CDR3nt: TGCAGCGTTGATCCGAGCTCCTACAATGAGCAGTTCTTC
CDR3aa: CSVDPSSYNEQFF

abundance: many
d_gene: NA
j_gene: TRBJ2-7
v_gene: TRBV20-1
CDR3nt: TGCAGTGCTAGGCCCCGGGGTAGCGGCATCTACGAGCAGTACTTC
CDR3aa: CSARPRGSGIYEQYF

abundance: many
d_gene: TRBD1
j_gene: TRBJ2-2
v_gene: TRBV28
CDR3nt: TGTGCCAGCAGGGGGACAGGGGCGAACACCGGGGAGCTGTTTTTT
CDR3aa: CASRGTGANTGELFF

abundance: many
d_gene: TRBD1
j_gene: TRBJ2-1
v_gene: TRBV12-3/TRBV12-4
CDR3nt: TGTGCCAGCAGCCCAACCTACAGGGGGGAGCAGTTCTTC
CDR3aa: CASSPTYRGEQFF

abundance: NA
d_gene: NA
j_gene: TRBJ2-3
v_gene: TRBV15
CDR3nt: TGTGCCACCAGCAGAGATGGAGGGGATGGCGCAGATACGCAGTATTTT
CDR3aa: CATSRDGGDGADTQYF

abundance: NA
d_gene: NA
j_gene: TRBJ2-5
v_gene: TRBV19
CDR3nt: TGTGCCAGTGCCGATTGGGGACCCAAAGAGACCCAGTACTTC
CDR3aa: CASADWGPKETQYF

abundance: many
d_gene: TRBD2
j_gene: TRBJ2-5
v_gene: TRBV3-1
CDR3nt: TGTGCCAGCAGCAGTTCATGGGCTAGCGGGGCCCAAGAGACCCAGTACTTC
CDR3aa: CASSSSWASGAQETQYF

abundance: many
d_gene: NA
j_gene: TRBJ2-2
v_gene: TRBV6-1
CDR3nt: TGTGCCAGCAGTGCTACCCGGGACACGTTAGAGGAGCTGTTTTTT
CDR3aa: CASSATRDTLEELFF

abundance: NA
d_gene: NA
j_gene: TRBJ2-2
v_gene: TRBV6-5
CDR3nt: TGTGCCAGCAGTTCGGTGGGGGGGGCTGGCGGGGAGCTGTTTTTT
CDR3aa: CASSSVGGAGGELFF

abundance: many
d_gene: TRBD2
j_gene: TRBJ2-1
v_gene: TRBV24-1
CDR3nt: TGTGCCACCAGTGATTTGAGCGGGGGGGCCCACATCAACTACAATGAGCAGTTCTTC
CDR3aa: CATSDLSGGAHINYNEQFF